What follows are 26 T cell receptor beta chains derived from one specimen sequenced in a study of early T cells in non-severe SARS-CoV-2 infection. TCRdb processed the 5' RACE reads anew with MiXCR; each CDR3 protein has one entry. The sample shows tens of thousands of distinct CDR3 sequences, about 10% of them seen only once. Sequenced sample: whole blood. These receptors all stem from an adult who was a healthcare worker with PCR-confirmed SARS-CoV-2 infection or an uninfected control (not recorded which).

This chain joins TRBV30 and TRBJ2-3, with D hard to call. Germline-derived CDR1 and CDR2 are GTSNPN and SVGIG (reference sequence). This CDR3 region has 15 residues. V lost 0 bases and J lost 2, with 12 bases in between. CDR3 in amino acids: CAWSVNKGITDTQYF. The CDR3 coding sequence is TGTGCCTGGAGTGTAAATAAGGGTATCACAGATACGCAGTATTTT.

V gene TRBV11-2 combines with J gene TRBJ2-5; D is unresolved. Trimming took 0 bases from V and 6 from J, leaving 11 bases between them. This CDR3 is built from 14 residues. The germline CDR1 and CDR2 sequences are SGHAT and FQNNGV. CDR3 in DNA: TGTGCCAGCAGCTTAGATCGTTCCGGGCAGACCCAGTACTTC. Amino acids: CASSLDRSGQTQYF.

This clonotype came up a few times. This sequence joins TRBV3-1 and TRBJ2-7; 11 nucleotides match TRBD2. Germline V gives CDR1 LGHDT, CDR2 YNNKEL (reference sequence). The CDR3 covers 15 residues. J lost 4 bases, V lost 5 bases, and 7 bases had no gene match. In nucleotides, the CDR3 is TGTGCCAGCAGCAACATAGCGGGAGGGTTTTACGAGCAGTACTTC. This translates into CASSNIAGGFYEQYF.

The table lists this clonotype with many counts. The chain employs TRBV5-1 and TRBJ1-4; the D gene is possibly TRBD1 (5 bases). V gave up 3 bases and J gave up 4 bases, with 10 bases separating them. Germline V CDR1 and CDR2: SGHRS, YFSETQ. There are 14 residues in the CDR3. CDR3 residues: CASSSGDLNEKLFF. The CDR3 coding sequence is TGCGCCAGCAGCTCGGGGGACCTTAATGAAAAACTGTTTTTT.

This clonotype was observed a handful of times. V is TRBV2 and J is TRBJ2-1, with D perhaps TRBD2 (5 bases). Trimming took 6 bases from V and 10 from J, leaving 13 bases between them. The CDR3 sequence is 12 residues long. Germline CDR1 and CDR2: SNHLY and FYNNEI. The CDR3 sequence is CASSGRQREQFF. The CDR3 DNA is TGTGCCAGCAGCGGAAGGCAGCGGGAGCAGTTCTTC.

On this clonotype: No DNA is shown, since the ends of the CDR3 on it are uncertain; the CDR3 is the one TCRdb lists. J is TRBJ2-2 and V is TRBV7-3. CDR1 and CDR2 (germline): SGHTA, FQGTGA. 19 amino acids form the CDR3, both terminal residues included. The CDR3 sequence is CASSLRSSEHLSTPGSCFF.

This chain joins TRBV11-2 and TRBJ2-2; weak D call: TRBD1 (5 bases). The CDR3 is made up of 15 amino acids. V gave up 2 bases and J gave up 2 bases, with 9 bases separating them. Germline V gives CDR1 SGHAT, CDR2 FQNNGV. In nucleotides, the CDR3 is TGTGCCAGCAGCTTAAGACAGCTTAACACCGGGGAGCTGTTTTTT. Its protein product is CASSLRQLNTGELFF.

The V gene is TRBV15, the J gene TRBJ2-1, with D maybe TRBD1 (5 bases). Trimming cost V 7 bases and J 7 bases, with 17 bases left between them. Germline V gene lookup returns CDR1 LNHNV and CDR2 YYDKDF (reference sequence). The length of the CDR3 is 14 residues. The CDR3 sequence is CATKLLPSGNEQFF. Written as DNA, the CDR3 is TGTGCCACCAAGTTACTACCTTCAGGGAATGAGCAGTTCTTC. The variable domain in full, completed from reference TRBV15 and TRBJ2-1, reads DAMVIQNPRYQVTQFGKPVTLSCSQTLNHNVMYWYQQKSSQAPKLLFHYYDKDFNNEADTPDNFQSRRPNTSFCFLDIRSPGLGDTAMYLCATKLLPSGNEQFFGPGTRLTVL.

This clonotype was recorded many times. The gene calls are TRBV2 and TRBJ2-1; 7 nucleotides agree with TRBD1. V trimming: 7 bases; J trimming: 7 bases; junction bases outside the gene matches: 7. Germline lookup yields CDR1 SNHLY and CDR2 FYNNEI. The length of the CDR3 is 13 residues. CDR3 residues: CASKETGWNEQFF. DNA for the CDR3: TGTGCCAGCAAGGAGACAGGGTGGAATGAGCAGTTCTTC.

Concerning this clonotype itself: This could be a read error, since a much larger clone is one nucleotide away. This CDR3 fails to terminate in the conserved phenylalanine or tryptophan, so it likely reflects a read error. This chain uses TRBV11-3 with TRBJ2-3; D might be TRBD2 (6 bases). Trimming shortened V by 4 bases and J by 1 base, and 12 bases separated the two germline ends. The CDR3 extends over 15 amino acids. CDR1 SGHNT and CDR2 YENEEA come from the germline V gene. In DNA, the CDR3 is TGTGCCAGCAGCTCTCGCTCGGGAGGCACAGATACGCAGTATTCT. Its translation: CASSSRSGGTDTQYS.

This clonotype was detected many times. The V gene is TRBV12-3 or TRBV12-4, the J gene TRBJ2-3; D is possibly TRBD1 (6 bases). The CDR3 consists of 14 residues. Trimming left V 6 bases short and J 5 bases short, with 15 bases between. CDR3 sequence: CASSSTGPVDTQYF. The CDR3 coding sequence is TGTGCCAGCAGCTCGACAGGCCCTGTAGATACGCAGTATTTT.

This clonotype was seen at least ten times. The genes are TRBV29-1 and TRBJ2-1; TRBD1 or TRBD2 may be the D gene (6 bases each). The germline CDR1 and CDR2 sequences are SQVTM and ANQGSEA. The V gene lost 7 bases and the J gene lost 4 bases, with 23 bases spanning the gap. The CDR3 totals 16 residues. The CDR3 reads CSAELGGQYGYNEQFF. The CDR3 DNA sequence: TGCAGCGCCGAATTGGGGGGCCAATATGGATACAATGAGCAGTTCTTC.

Ten or more counts support this clonotype. In DNA, the CDR3 is TGTGCCAGCAGCCAAAGTCCATGGGGGGCGGAGCAGTACTTC. This codes for CASSQSPWGAEQYF. J is TRBJ2-7 and V is TRBV14; perhaps D is TRBD1 or TRBD2 (6 bases each). V was clipped by 2 bases and J by 7 bases, with 15 bases between them. The CDR3 loop spans 14 amino acids. From germline, CDR1 is SGHDN and CDR2 FVKESK.

Many counts were recorded for this clonotype. At one end the junction does not follow the germline gene, possibly because of a read error. The J gene is TRBJ1-6, the V gene TRBV5-4; D unresolved. Germline CDR1 SGHNT, CDR2 YYREEE (reference sequence). The CDR3 runs 14 residues. CDR3 sequence reads: CASSLGSNNSPLHF. The CDR3 region has the DNA TGTGCCAGCAGCTTGGGCAGCAATAATTCACCCCTCCATTTT.

This clonotype was seen a handful of times. The rearrangement uses TRBV7-2 and TRBJ2-1, with D possibly being TRBD2 (6 bases). V shed 6 bases and J shed 7 bases, with 10 bases lying between them. The germline V gene has CDR1 SGHTA and CDR2 FQGNSA. The CDR3 runs to 12 residues. The CDR3 is CASRLTSNEQFF. The CDR3 DNA reads as TGTGCCAGCAGGCTGACTAGTAATGAGCAGTTCTTC.

This clonotype was counted many times. This chain uses TRBV18 with TRBJ2-7; 10 bases are shared with TRBD2. With 1 base clipped from V and 2 bases from J, the junction kept 2 bases outside the gene matches. The CDR3 covers 15 residues. The germline V gene encodes CDR1 KGHSH and CDR2 LQKENI. CDR3 amino acids: CASSPLAGGPYEQYF. The CDR3 DNA reads as TGTGCCAGCTCACCACTAGCGGGAGGACCCTACGAGCAGTACTTC.

This clonotype was counted at least ten times. V and J are TRBV7-3 and TRBJ1-1; D remains unclear. V gave up 2 bases and J gave up 6 bases, with 10 bases separating them. The CDR3 consists of 13 residues. In germline, CDR1 is SGHTA, CDR2 FQGTGA. As DNA, the CDR3 is TGTGCCAGCAGCTTAGCGGGGTCGGCTGAAGCTTTCTTT. It translates to CASSLAGSAEAFF.

DNA for the CDR3: TGTGCCAGCAGTTACGCCGGGACAGGGGACAGCTACACCTTC. Translated: CASSYAGTGDSYTF. V and J are TRBV12-3 or TRBV12-4 and TRBJ1-2; the match to TRBD1 covers 10 bases. The CDR3 has 14 residues. With V trimmed by 4 bases and J by 9 bases, 8 bases remained unmatched.

This clonotype has just a few counts. This chain uses TRBV25-1 with TRBJ2-2, with TRBD1 matching over 10 bases. J gave up 7 bases and V 10 bases, and 12 bases lay outside the gene matches. The germline gives CDR1 MGHDK, CDR2 SYGVNS. The CDR3 runs 15 residues. Here the CDR3 reads CAIGFGTGAGGELFF. The CDR3, as DNA: TGTGCCATCGGGTTTGGGACAGGGGCTGGCGGGGAGCTGTTTTTT.

This clonotype was seen a handful of times. This chain uses TRBV6-5 with TRBJ2-1; 9 bases agree with TRBD1. CDR1 is MNHEY and CDR2 is SVGAGI in the germline V gene. The CDR3 is 16 amino acids. V lost 5 bases to trimming and J lost 10 bases; unmatched junction nucleotides: 15. The CDR3 sequence: CASSPSGTGPLAEQFF. For the CDR3, the DNA is TGTGCCAGCAGTCCGTCGGGGACAGGGCCTCTAGCGGAGCAGTTCTTC.

The J gene is TRBJ2-3, the V gene TRBV29-1, with 7 bases identical to TRBD2. Germline-derived CDR1 and CDR2 are SQVTM and ANQGSEA. This CDR3 is 12 amino acids long. As DNA, the CDR3 is TGCAGTGGAGGGAGGGAACCAGATACGCAGTATTTT. Amino acid sequence: CSGGREPDTQYF.

This clonotype has at least ten counts. The rearrangement links TRBV9 to TRBJ2-2; tentatively, D is TRBD1 (6 bases). This CDR3 is 14 amino acids long. V was clipped by 3 bases and J by 5 bases, with 11 bases between them. Germline assignment: CDR1 SGDLS and CDR2 YYNGEE. The CDR3 nucleotides read TGTGCCAGCAGCGCCGGACAGAGGACCGGGGAGCTGTTTTTT. It yields the protein CASSAGQRTGELFF.

The sample holds a few counts of this clonotype. The V call is TRBV6-2 or TRBV6-3, the J call TRBJ2-7, with D possibly being TRBD2 (6 bases). CDR1 and CDR2 (germline): MNHEY, SVGEGT. The germline V and J ends were trimmed by 10 bases and 5 bases, with 15 bases remaining between them. The CDR3 has 12 amino acids. CDR3 sequence (DNA): TGTGCCACCGGACTAAGGGTCCACGAGCAGTACTTC. Translating it yields CATGLRVHEQYF.

This clonotype was detected only a few times. This rearrangement joins TRBV20-1 to TRBJ2-1; D unresolved. CDR3 length: 16 residues. V was clipped by 0 bases and J by 0 bases, with 12 bases between them. CDR1 and CDR2 (germline): DFQATT, SNEGSKA (reference sequence). The CDR3 sequence: CSARDLKRNSYNEQFF. CDR3 bases: TGCAGTGCTAGAGATCTGAAGCGCAACTCCTACAATGAGCAGTTCTTC.

This clonotype was found many times. The chain combines TRBV10-3 with TRBJ1-3; D possibly corresponds to TRBD1 (5 bases). V was shortened by 10 bases and J by 4 bases, with 14 bases between the two germline ends. The CDR3 loop spans 13 amino acids. Germline V gene data show CDR1 as ENHRY and CDR2 as SYGVKD. Here the CDR3 reads CATGGLAGNTIYF. CDR3 DNA: TGTGCCACCGGGGGGTTGGCCGGAAACACCATATATTTT.

V gene TRBV12-3 or TRBV12-4 combines with J gene TRBJ1-4; unclear D gene. Trimming pared 6 bases from V and 4 bases from J, leaving 12 bases between. CDR3 length equals 14 residues. CDR3 region: CASRGVSGNEKLFF. For the CDR3, the DNA is TGTGCCAGCAGGGGAGTGTCTGGTAATGAAAAACTGTTTTTT.